The next 8 T cell receptor beta chains were all read from a single sample in a study of T cells after yellow fever vaccination. TCRdb fed the 5' RACE reads into MiXCR, producing one record per CDR3 protein. This repertoire shows 70,000 or so distinct CDR3 sequences, 5.9% found once; its top ten account for around 2.1%. The sequenced sample was CD4+ T cells sorted from PBMCs, obtained around 14 days after the first yellow fever vaccination. These receptor sequences come from a man between 18 and 29 years old who received the YFV17D yellow fever vaccine.

This clonotype occurred many times. The DNA for the CDR3 is TGTGCCAGTAAAGTGACAGGACTAGCGGAAGAGACCCAGTACTTC. It encodes CASKVTGLAEETQYF. The chain combines TRBV19 with TRBJ2-5; 10 positions agree with TRBD2. CDR1 LNHDA and CDR2 SQIVND come from the germline V gene (reference sequence). The CDR3 length is 15 residues. Losses at the gene ends were 7 bases for V and 3 bases for J; bases not matched to a gene: 8.

This clonotype was counted at least ten times. The chain joins TRBV4-3 to TRBJ2-3; 9 nucleotides line up with TRBD2. Germline CDR1 reads LGHNA; CDR2 reads YSLEER. CDR3 length: 16 residues. The V and J ends lost 1 base and 1 base, in that order; junction bases with no gene match: 3. The CDR3 DNA reads as TGCGCCAGCAGCCAAGGGTCTAGCGGGGGCACAGATACGCAGTATTTT. It yields the protein CASSQGSSGGTDTQYF.

Many counts were recorded for this clonotype. The chain links TRBV21-1 to TRBJ2-7. TRBV21-1 is a pseudogene segment. CDR3 length: 15 amino acids. CDR3 sequence: CASSKVKGRPYEQYV. The CDR3 DNA reads TGTGCCAGCAGCAAAGTAAAAGGGAGGCCCTACGAGCAGTACGTC.

This clonotype was observed at least ten times. This sequence joins TRBV7-2 and TRBJ1-1; D remains unclear. Deletions cut 5 bases from V and 13 bases from J, with 23 bases between. This CDR3 contains 14 residues. In germline, CDR1 is SGHTA, CDR2 FQGNSA. The CDR3 sequence: CASSPRIGSHPFFF. The CDR3 DNA reads as TGTGCCAGCAGCCCCAGGATCGGGTCCCACCCCTTTTTCTTT. Full variable domain (remainder filled in from reference TRBV7-2 and TRBJ1-1): GAGVSQSPSNKVTEKGKDVELRCDPISGHTALYWYRQSLGQGLEFLIYFQGNSAPDKSGLPSDRFSAERTGGSVSTLTIQRTQQEDSAVYLCASSPRIGSHPFFFGQGTRLTVV.

This clonotype was observed at least ten times. The chain combines TRBV27 with TRBJ2-3; 8 bases match TRBD2. V lost 5 bases to trimming and J lost 0 bases; unmatched junction nucleotides: 4. There are 15 residues in the CDR3. Germline-derived CDR1 and CDR2 are MNHEY and SMNVEV (reference sequence). This CDR3 is CASSRSGDSTDTQYF. In DNA form, the CDR3 reads TGTGCCAGCAGTCGTAGCGGGGATAGCACAGATACGCAGTATTTT.

This clonotype was detected ten times or more. The chain recombines TRBV19 with TRBJ1-1, with D perhaps matching TRBD1 (6 bases). Trimming left V 10 bases short and J 3 bases short, with 15 bases between. Germline values: CDR1 LNHDA, CDR2 SQIVND (reference sequence). The CDR3 covers 13 residues. The CDR3 coding sequence is TGTGCCACCTTCTCGGACAGACACACTGAAGCTTTCTTT. Protein sequence: CATFSDRHTEAFF.

This clonotype was counted many times. This sequence joins TRBV19 and TRBJ2-7; perhaps TRBD1 as D (6 bases). Trimming stripped 0 bases from V and 3 bases from J, with 12 bases between. The CDR3 runs to 15 residues. Germline V gives CDR1 LNHDA, CDR2 SQIVND (reference sequence). The CDR3 bases are TGTGCCAGTAGTATAGATTTCGGCAGGGGCTACGAGCAGTACTTC. It encodes CASSIDFGRGYEQYF. Looking up the rest from reference TRBV19 and TRBJ2-7 gives the full variable domain: DGGITQSPKYLFRKEGQNVTLSCEQNLNHDAMYWYRQDPGQGLRLIYYSQIVNDFQKGDIAEGYSVSREKKESFPLTVTSAQKNPTAFYLCASSIDFGRGYEQYFGPGTRLTVT.

This clonotype was seen ten or more times. The rearrangement uses TRBV12-3 or TRBV12-4 and TRBJ2-7, with a weak D call TRBD2 (6 bases). Trimming removed 4 bases from V and 7 bases from J, with 14 bases in between. The CDR3 has 13 residues. Written as DNA, the CDR3 is TGTGCCAGCAGTTCCCGACTAGGAGGGGAGCAGTACTTC. It specifies CASSSRLGGEQYF.